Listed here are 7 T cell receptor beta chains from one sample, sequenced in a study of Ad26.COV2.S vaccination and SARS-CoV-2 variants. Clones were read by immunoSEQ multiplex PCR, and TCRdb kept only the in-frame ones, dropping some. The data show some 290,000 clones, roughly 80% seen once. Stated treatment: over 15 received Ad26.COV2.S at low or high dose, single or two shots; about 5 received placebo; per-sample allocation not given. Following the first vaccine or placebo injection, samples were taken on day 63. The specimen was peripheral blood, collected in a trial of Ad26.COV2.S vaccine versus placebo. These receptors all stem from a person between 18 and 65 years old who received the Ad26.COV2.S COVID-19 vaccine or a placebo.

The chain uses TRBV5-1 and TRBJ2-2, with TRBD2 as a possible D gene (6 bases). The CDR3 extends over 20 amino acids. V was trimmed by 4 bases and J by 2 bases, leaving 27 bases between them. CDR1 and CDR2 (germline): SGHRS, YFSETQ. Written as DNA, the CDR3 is TGCGCCAGCAGCCCCGATCTCTCATCGACCAGCGGGCCAAACACCGGGGAGCTGTTTTTT. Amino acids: CASSPDLSSTSGPNTGELFF.

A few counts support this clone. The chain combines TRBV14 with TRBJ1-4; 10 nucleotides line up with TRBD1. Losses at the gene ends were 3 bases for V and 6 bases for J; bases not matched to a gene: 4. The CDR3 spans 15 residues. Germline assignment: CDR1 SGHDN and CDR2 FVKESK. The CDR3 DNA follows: TGTGCCAGCAGCCACCCGACAGGGGGCTATGAAAAACTGTTTTTT. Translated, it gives CASSHPTGGYEKLFF.

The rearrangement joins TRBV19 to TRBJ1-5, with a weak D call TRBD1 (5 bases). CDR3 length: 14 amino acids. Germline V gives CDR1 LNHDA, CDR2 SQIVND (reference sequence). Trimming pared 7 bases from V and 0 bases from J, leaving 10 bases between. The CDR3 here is CASTPQDSNQPQHF. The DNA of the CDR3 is TGTGCCAGTACCCCACAGGATAGCAATCAGCCCCAGCATTTT. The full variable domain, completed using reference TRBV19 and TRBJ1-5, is DGGITQSPKYLFRKEGQNVTLSCEQNLNHDAMYWYRQDPGQGLRLIYYSQIVNDFQKGDIAEGYSVSREKKESFPLTVTSAQKNPTAFYLCASTPQDSNQPQHFGDGTRLSIL.

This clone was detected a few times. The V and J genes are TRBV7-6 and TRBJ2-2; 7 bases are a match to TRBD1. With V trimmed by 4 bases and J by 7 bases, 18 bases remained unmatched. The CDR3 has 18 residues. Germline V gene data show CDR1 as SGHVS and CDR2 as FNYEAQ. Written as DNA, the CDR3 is TGTGCCAGCAGCTCGCCCAGGGGACAGAGGCCGGGCAGCGGGGAGCTGTTTTTT. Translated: CASSSPRGQRPGSGELFF.

Written as DNA, the CDR3 is TGTGCCAGCAGCGACCGTGTCAGGGTTCACTATGGCTACACCTTC. Protein sequence: CASSDRVRVHYGYTF. The V and J genes are TRBV6-5 and TRBJ1-2, with a tentative D call TRBD1 (5 bases). V was cut by 6 bases and J by 3 bases, with 17 bases left in between. CDR3 length equals 15 residues. Germline V gives CDR1 MNHEY, CDR2 SVGAGI.

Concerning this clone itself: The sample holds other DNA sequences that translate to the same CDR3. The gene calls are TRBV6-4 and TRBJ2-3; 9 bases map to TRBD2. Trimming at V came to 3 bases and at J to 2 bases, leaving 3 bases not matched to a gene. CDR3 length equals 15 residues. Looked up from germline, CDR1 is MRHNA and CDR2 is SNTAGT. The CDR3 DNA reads TGTGCCAGCAGTGATGGCGGGGGGGCCACAGATACGCAGTATTTT. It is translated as CASSDGGGATDTQYF.

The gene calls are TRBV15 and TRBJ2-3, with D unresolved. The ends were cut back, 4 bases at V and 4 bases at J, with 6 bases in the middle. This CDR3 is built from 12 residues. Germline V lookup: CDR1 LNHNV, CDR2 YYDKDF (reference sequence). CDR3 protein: CATSNQADTQYF. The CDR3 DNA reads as TGTGCCACCAGCAATCAGGCAGATACGCAGTATTTT.